The 32 T cell receptor beta chains listed next were all sequenced from one sample in a study of early T cells in non-severe SARS-CoV-2 infection. Each CDR3 protein gets one entry after TCRdb re-called the 5' RACE reads with MiXCR. The data hold some 80,000 distinct CDR3 sequences, with 4.5% to 6% observed a single time. The sample here was whole blood, taken at baseline. The receptors come from an adult who was a healthcare worker with PCR-confirmed SARS-CoV-2 infection or an uninfected control (not recorded which).

This clonotype has at least ten counts. This chain links TRBV18 with TRBJ2-1; a possible D gene is TRBD2 (6 bases). Germline CDR1 reads KGHSH; CDR2 reads LQKENI. The CDR3 covers 19 residues. V was cut by 2 bases and J by 0 bases, with 20 bases left in between. The CDR3 reads CASSPIAGLLHSSYNEQFF. The CDR3 DNA sequence: TGTGCCAGCTCACCAATCGCGGGACTCCTCCATAGCTCCTACAATGAGCAGTTCTTC.

The chain employs TRBV6-1 and TRBJ2-1; 10 bases map to TRBD2. V lost 4 bases, J lost 4 bases, and 19 bases stayed unmatched. From germline, CDR1 is MNHNS and CDR2 SASEGT. The CDR3 has 20 amino acids. Here the CDR3 reads CASSVSIAGGQIPEYNEQFF. The DNA for the CDR3 is TGTGCCAGCAGTGTCTCTATAGCGGGAGGTCAGATCCCGGAGTACAATGAGCAGTTCTTC.

The chain employs TRBV5-1 and TRBJ2-7; 9 bases are shared with TRBD2. The length of the CDR3 is 15 residues. Germline V gene lookup returns CDR1 SGHRS and CDR2 YFSETQ. J lost 6 bases, V lost 1 base, and 8 bases had no gene match. The CDR3 region is CASSLKTSGQTEQYF. DNA for the CDR3: TGCGCCAGCAGCTTGAAAACTAGCGGGCAAACCGAGCAGTACTTC.

There are many counts of this clonotype. In DNA, the CDR3 is TGTGCCAGCAGCTCCGGGACTAGCGGGGACAATGAGCAGTTCTTC. It is translated as CASSSGTSGDNEQFF. V is TRBV6-5 and J is TRBJ2-1; 13 bases agree with TRBD2. Looked up from germline, CDR1 is MNHEY and CDR2 is SVGAGI. The CDR3 runs 15 residues. Trimming removed 6 bases from V and 5 bases from J; junction bases left unmatched: 4.

The chain has TRBV5-4 and TRBJ2-2; no firm D call. The CDR3 loop spans 17 amino acids. Germline V gives CDR1 SGHNT, CDR2 YYREEE (reference sequence). Trimming cost V 3 bases and J 1 base, with 16 bases left between them. The CDR3 reads CASSSIPPGENTGELFF. CDR3 coding DNA: TGTGCCAGCAGCTCAATCCCACCCGGAGAGAACACCGGGGAGCTGTTTTTT.

This clonotype was seen repeatedly, ten times or more. The chain links TRBV12-3 or TRBV12-4 to TRBJ2-7; 11 bases match TRBD1. The junction had 9 bases not matched to a gene; V was cut back by 5 bases and J by 6 bases. The CDR3 extends over 15 amino acids. The CDR3 DNA reads TGTGCCAGCAGTACAGACCGGGACAGGGGGATCGAGCAGTACTTC. Translated, it gives CASSTDRDRGIEQYF.

The CDR3 sequence: CASSLWDREGTEAFF. As DNA, the CDR3 is TGCGCCAGCAGCTTATGGGACAGGGAGGGAACTGAAGCTTTCTTT. The rearrangement uses TRBV5-1 and TRBJ1-1; 9 bases are shared with TRBD1. The CDR3 loop spans 15 amino acids. Trimming removed 2 bases from V and 5 bases from J; junction bases left unmatched: 7. CDR1 SGHRS and CDR2 YFSETQ come from the germline V gene.

The CDR3 region is CASSQVDSPSYNEQFF. CDR3 coding DNA: TGCGCCAGCAGCCAAGTTGACTCCCCCTCCTACAATGAGCAGTTCTTC. This rearrangement joins TRBV4-1 to TRBJ2-1, with D unclear. The CDR3 has 16 amino acids. Trimming pared 1 base from V and 0 bases from J, leaving 10 bases between. Germline V gene data show CDR1 as MGHRA and CDR2 as YSYEKL.

This clonotype was seen only a few times. The V and J genes are TRBV4-2 and TRBJ2-1; TRBD2 matches at 10 bases. CDR3 length: 13 amino acids. The V and J ends lost 4 bases and 14 bases, in that order; junction bases with no gene match: 8. Germline V gene data show CDR1 as LGHNA and CDR2 as YNFKEQ. The CDR3 bases are TGTGCCAGCAGCCTCGGGACTAGCGAGGGCAAGTTCTTC. Its translation: CASSLGTSEGKFF.

This clonotype was counted only a few times. V and J are TRBV25-1 and TRBJ1-1; the D is unclear. The CDR3 sequence is 14 residues long. V was pared by 4 bases and J by 4 bases, with 13 bases between. The germline V gene encodes CDR1 MGHDK and CDR2 SYGVNS. CDR3 coding DNA: TGTGCCAGCAGTGGCCGCGGGGTCCGCACTGAAGCTTTCTTT. This encodes CASSGRGVRTEAFF.

This clonotype appeared many times. The rearrangement uses TRBV6-5 and TRBJ2-7; TRBD2 agrees at 12 bases. J gave up 3 bases and V 0 bases, and 0 bases lay outside the gene matches. Germline V CDR1 and CDR2: MNHEY, SVGAGI. The CDR3 is made up of 15 amino acids. Written as DNA, the CDR3 is TGTGCCAGCAGTTACTCGACTAGCGGGAGCTACGAGCAGTACTTC. Its translation: CASSYSTSGSYEQYF.

The chain links TRBV5-4 to TRBJ1-1; 8 positions agree with TRBD1. Trimming cost V 4 bases and J 1 base; bases outside gene matches: 12. Germline V gives CDR1 SGHNT, CDR2 YYREEE (reference sequence). The CDR3 length is 17 residues. CDR3 sequence reads: CASSAGQGRVENTEAFF. CDR3 sequence (DNA): TGTGCCAGCAGCGCCGGACAGGGACGAGTGGAGAACACTGAAGCTTTCTTT.

In this sample, this clonotype turned up many times. The rearrangement joins TRBV10-3 to TRBJ2-1; possible D gene TRBD2, 6 bases. This CDR3 region has 15 residues. CDR1 and CDR2 from the germline V gene are ENHRY and SYGVKD. V gave up 7 bases and J gave up 2 bases, with 15 bases separating them. CDR3 sequence reads: CAIKALSGPYNEQFF. The CDR3 bases are TGTGCCATCAAGGCCCTTAGCGGCCCCTACAATGAGCAGTTCTTC.

This clonotype was counted a few times. The chain is built from TRBV28 and TRBJ1-1; D is undetermined. Trimming took off 3 bases at V and 7 bases at J, with 15 bases between the two ends. The CDR3 has 14 amino acids. Germline-derived CDR1 and CDR2 are MDHEN and SYDVKM. In DNA form, the CDR3 reads TGTGCCAGCAGTTTCAGAGGACTCCGGGGTGAAGCTTTCTTT. Translating gives CASSFRGLRGEAFF.

In this sample, this clonotype turned up many times. The chain carries TRBV19 and TRBJ2-1; 8 bases map to TRBD2. CDR1 LNHDA and CDR2 SQIVND come from the germline V gene (reference sequence). CDR3 length: 14 amino acids. V dropped 4 bases and J dropped 8; count of bases not matched to a gene: 7. The CDR3 nucleotides read TGTGCCAGTAGTAATGACGGGAGGGTCTATGAGCAGTTCTTC. This gives the protein CASSNDGRVYEQFF.

This clonotype was observed many times. V is TRBV7-3 and J is TRBJ1-1; D is unclear. V shed 2 bases and J shed 0 bases, with 10 bases lying between them. The CDR3 consists of 15 residues. CDR1 and CDR2 from the germline V gene are SGHTA and FQGTGA. The chain's CDR3 is CASSLSPLMNTEAFF. As DNA, the CDR3 is TGTGCCAGCAGCTTATCACCCCTAATGAACACTGAAGCTTTCTTT.

This clonotype has just a few counts. V is TRBV9 and J is TRBJ2-5; no clear D. The CDR3 contains 16 residues. Germline values: CDR1 SGDLS, CDR2 YYNGEE. The ends were cut back, 0 bases at V and 2 bases at J, with 14 bases in the middle. This CDR3 is CASSVGAAPTQETQYF. As DNA, the CDR3 is TGTGCCAGCAGCGTAGGAGCAGCCCCCACTCAAGAGACCCAGTACTTC.

This clonotype was observed at least ten times. The rearrangement links TRBV5-4 to TRBJ1-5; 9 positions match TRBD1. The CDR3 loop spans 15 amino acids. Germline CDR1 SGHNT, CDR2 YYREEE (reference sequence). Trimming took 4 bases from V and 4 from J; bases not matched to a gene: 6. The CDR3 nucleotides read TGTGCCAGCAGCCCGGACAGGGGAGGGAATCAGCCCCAGCATTTT. This gives the protein CASSPDRGGNQPQHF.

The J gene is TRBJ2-7, the V gene TRBV27; D might be TRBD2 (7 bases). The CDR3 is 13 amino acids. With 2 bases removed from V and 5 bases from J, the gap between germline ends came to 10 bases. CDR1 and CDR2 from the germline V gene are MNHEY and SMNVEV (reference sequence). CDR3 nucleotide sequence: TGTGCCAGCAGTTTAGGGGGGGCTAACGAGCAGTACTTC. Translating it yields CASSLGGANEQYF.

Here the CDR3 DNA reads TGTGCCAGCAGCCAAGTCAGGAGCAACCTCTATGGCTACACCTTC. Protein sequence: CASSQVRSNLYGYTF. The rearrangement joins TRBV14 to TRBJ1-2; no clear D gene. Germline CDR1 and CDR2: SGHDN and FVKESK. The CDR3 runs to 15 residues. V was shortened by 1 base and J by 4 bases, with 13 bases between the two germline ends.

J is TRBJ2-5 and V is TRBV7-9; D might be TRBD2 (5 bases). This CDR3 has 14 amino acids. Trimming stripped 8 bases from V and 5 bases from J, with 18 bases between. CDR1 and CDR2 from the germline V gene are SEHNR and FQNEAQ (reference sequence). CDR3 sequence reads: CASHPRGAGETQYF. Written as DNA, the CDR3 is TGTGCCAGCCATCCCCGGGGAGCTGGTGAGACCCAGTACTTC.

This clonotype was found many times. CDR3 region: CASSLYGNTEAFF. The CDR3 DNA reads as TGTGCCAGCAGCCTATATGGGAACACTGAAGCTTTCTTT. The gene calls are TRBV28 and TRBJ1-1; D is unclear. The CDR3 extends over 13 amino acids. The germline V gene has CDR1 MDHEN and CDR2 SYDVKM. Trimming pared 6 bases from V and 1 base from J, leaving 9 bases between. Looking up the rest from reference TRBV28 and TRBJ1-1 gives the full variable domain: DVKVTQSSRYLVKRTGEKVFLECVQDMDHENMFWYRQDPGLGLRLIYFSYDVKMKEKGDIPEGYSVSREKKERFSLILESASTNQTSMYLCASSLYGNTEAFFGQGTRLTVV.

This chain links TRBV5-1 with TRBJ1-2; the D is unclear. V lost 0 bases, J lost 4 bases, and 13 bases lay in between. The CDR3 runs 15 residues. Germline V gene lookup returns CDR1 SGHRS and CDR2 YFSETQ. This chain's CDR3 is CASSLETTSSYGYTF. CDR3 nucleotides: TGCGCCAGCAGCTTGGAAACAACCTCTAGCTATGGCTACACCTTC. The whole variable domain, remainder taken from reference TRBV5-1 and TRBJ1-2, is KAGVTQTPRYLIKTRGQQVTLSCSPISGHRSVSWYQQTPGQGLQFLFEYFSETQRNKGNFPGRFSGRQFSNSRSEMNVSTLELGDSALYLCASSLETTSSYGYTFGSGTRLTVV.

The chain carries TRBV6-9 and TRBJ2-6; the D is unclear. CDR3 length: 15 residues. The V and J ends lost 2 bases and 0 bases respectively, with 5 bases between them. Germline CDR1 and CDR2: MNHGY and SVAAGI. CDR3 in DNA: TGTGCCAGCAGTTATCCGTACTCTGGGGCCAACGTCCTGACTTTC. This gives the protein CASSYPYSGANVLTF.

Many counts were recorded for this clonotype. CDR3 sequence: CASSSVGTSYYEQYF. CDR3 nucleotides: TGTGCCAGCAGTTCAGTAGGGACTAGCTATTACGAGCAGTACTTC. This rearrangement joins TRBV27 to TRBJ2-7; 9 bases align to TRBD2. Trimming took 4 bases from V and 4 from J; bases not matched to a gene: 8. Germline V gives CDR1 MNHEY, CDR2 SMNVEV (reference sequence). The CDR3 length is 15 residues.

There are many counts of this clonotype. This chain joins TRBV13 and TRBJ2-1; 9 bases align to TRBD2. J lost 8 bases, V lost 5 bases, and 4 bases had no gene match. Germline CDR1 is PRHDT and CDR2 is FYEKMQ (reference sequence). The CDR3 length is 13 residues. The CDR3 loop reads CASSPSGTDEQFF. The CDR3 DNA follows: TGTGCCAGCAGCCCTAGCGGGACCGATGAGCAGTTCTTC.

This clonotype has a handful of counts. V is TRBV11-2 and J is TRBJ1-3, with D perhaps matching TRBD1 (6 bases). The CDR3 loop spans 15 amino acids. Trimming pared 5 bases from V and 0 bases from J, leaving 11 bases between. Looked up from germline, CDR1 is SGHAT and CDR2 is FQNNGV. In DNA, the CDR3 is TGTGCCAGCAGCACACAGGGAGTCTCTGGAAACACCATATATTTT. This encodes CASSTQGVSGNTIYF. Based on the CDR3 plus reference TRBV11-2 and TRBJ1-3, the full variable domain is EAGVAQSPRYKIIEKRQSVAFWCNPISGHATLYWYQQILGQGPKLLIQFQNNGVVDDSQLPKDRFSAERLKGVDSTLKIQPAKLEDSAVYLCASSTQGVSGNTIYFGEGSWLTVV.

This chain links TRBV7-7 with TRBJ2-5; possible D gene TRBD1, 5 bases. Trimming stripped 5 bases from V and 2 bases from J, with 9 bases between. The CDR3 length is 13 residues. CDR1 is SSHAT, CDR2 FNYEAQ, per germline (reference sequence). CDR3 sequence (DNA): TGTGCCAGCAGCCGACGACAGCAAGAGACCCAGTACTTC. Protein product: CASSRRQQETQYF. Combining the CDR3 with reference TRBV7-7 and TRBJ2-5 gives the whole variable domain GAGVSQSPRYKVTKRGQDVTLRCDPISSHATLYWYQQALGQGPEFLTYFNYEAQPDKSGLPSDRFSAERPEGSISTLTIQRTEQRDSAMYRCASSRRQQETQYFGPGTRLLVL.

Only a few counts were recorded for this clonotype. This sequence joins TRBV19 and TRBJ2-5; the D is unclear. V gave up 0 bases and J gave up 5 bases, with 1 base separating them. The CDR3 runs to 11 residues. Germline CDR1 LNHDA, CDR2 SQIVND (reference sequence). The DNA of the CDR3 is TGTGCCAGTAGTATAGAGGAGACCCAGTACTTC. Translation: CASSIEETQYF.

This sequence joins TRBV7-3 and TRBJ2-3; 10 bases map to TRBD2. Germline V CDR1 and CDR2: SGHTA, FQGTGA. V dropped 5 bases and J dropped 6; count of bases not matched to a gene: 11. The CDR3 has 16 amino acids. The CDR3 sequence is CASSAGTSVPPDTQYF. CDR3 nucleotides: TGTGCCAGCAGCGCCGGGACTAGCGTCCCCCCCGATACGCAGTATTTT.

The chain joins TRBV7-9 to TRBJ2-7, with 8 bases matching TRBD2. The trim removed 4 bases at V and 3 bases at J, leaving 5 bases unmatched. The CDR3 covers 14 residues. CDR1 SEHNR and CDR2 FQNEAQ come from the germline V gene (reference sequence). CDR3 nucleotides: TGTGCCAGCAGCTCTACGGGGGGGCTCTACGAGCAGTACTTC. Its protein product is CASSSTGGLYEQYF.

The genes are TRBV2 and TRBJ2-7; no clear D gene. This CDR3 has 14 residues. Trimming removed 7 bases from V and 0 bases from J, with 13 bases in between. The germline V gene has CDR1 SNHLY and CDR2 FYNNEI. This chain's CDR3 is CASKQARTSYEQYF. The DNA of the CDR3 is TGTGCCAGCAAACAAGCCCGTACCTCCTACGAGCAGTACTTC.